Listed below are T cell receptor beta chains from one sample, sequenced in a study of T cell responses to AZD1222 COVID-19 vaccine. Data came from immunoSEQ multiplex PCR; TCRdb stores just in-frame clones and leaves some out. The sample shows some 110,000 clones, about 88% of them seen only once. The sequences come from peripheral blood, collected on day 0 of AZD1222 vaccination. The receptors derive from an adult in good health. Each CDR3 is given with its conserved first and last residue. A D gene is named only where the DNA matches it firmly. Clone size is not always given. Where it is, it says once, few, many or a class for expanded clones.

clone_size	v_call	d_call	cdr3_length	j_call	cdr3_aa	cdr3_nt
once	TRBV7-3	NA	14	TRBJ2-1	CASSSGSSYNEQFF	TGTGCCAGCAGCTCCGGGAGCTCCTACAATGAGCAGTTCTTC
NA	TRBV7-8	NA	14	TRBJ2-3	CASSLGSNTDTQYF	TGTGCCAGCAGCTTAGGATCAAACACAGATACGCAGTATTTT
NA	TRBV29-1	TRBD1	11	TRBJ2-1	CSVGQDNEQFF	TGCAGCGTGGGACAGGACAATGAGCAGTTCTTC
NA	TRBV3-1/TRBV3-2	TRBD2	16	TRBJ2-1	CASSQNPGLAGREQFF	TGTGCCAGCAGCCAGAATCCGGGACTAGCGGGAAGGGAGCAGTTCTTC
NA	TRBV18	TRBD2	16	TRBJ2-5	CASSPLGAGGEETQYF	TGTGCCAGCTCACCACTCGGAGCGGGAGGGGAGGAGACCCAGTACTTC
NA	TRBV3-1/TRBV3-2	NA	14	TRBJ1-5	CASSQDTANQPQHF	TGTGCCAGCAGCCAAGATACGGCTAATCAGCCCCAGCATTTT
NA	TRBV20-1	NA	10	TRBJ2-4	CSAPWIIQYF	TGCAGTGCCCCCTGGATCATTCAGTACTTC
NA	TRBV10-3	TRBD2	15	TRBJ2-5	CAISGLAGGQETQYF	TGTGCCATCAGCGGACTAGCGGGAGGACAAGAGACCCAGTACTTC
NA	TRBV19	TRBD2	18	TRBJ2-2	CASSIDTGTSGNTGELFF	TGTGCCAGTAGTATAGATACAGGGACTAGCGGTAACACCGGGGAGCTGTTTTTT
NA	TRBV7-9	NA	15	TRBJ2-1	CASSLEGTLGNEQFF	TGTGCCAGCAGCTTAGAGGGGACCCTGGGGAATGAGCAGTTCTTC
once	TRBV18	NA	11	TRBJ2-7	CASSPAYEQYF	TGTGCCAGCTCCCCAGCCTACGAGCAGTACTTC
NA	TRBV5-1	TRBD1	14	TRBJ1-2	CASRQGQGNYGYTF	TGCGCCAGCCGCCAGGGACAGGGGAACTATGGCTACACCTTC
NA	TRBV7-9	NA	13	TRBJ2-7	CASSLGLLGEQYF	TGTGCCAGCAGCTTGGGACTGTTGGGGGAGCAGTACTTC
NA	TRBV18	NA	13	TRBJ2-2	CASSPDNPGELFF	TGTGCCAGCTCACCGGACAATCCCGGGGAGCTGTTTTTT
NA	TRBV27	NA	15	TRBJ2-7	CASSPRGSGDYEQYF	TGTGCCAGCAGTCCTCGGGGTAGCGGAGACTACGAGCAGTACTTC
NA	TRBV19	NA	15	TRBJ2-1	CASSRWPKQGDEQFF	TGTGCCAGTAGCAGGTGGCCGAAACAGGGCGATGAGCAGTTCTTC
NA	TRBV24-1	TRBD2	17	TRBJ2-2	CATSDTGTSGRRGELFF	TGTGCCACCAGTGACACCGGGACTAGCGGGAGGCGTGGGGAGCTGTTTTTT
NA	TRBV4-2	NA	16	TRBJ2-7	CASSQGGTAILREQYF	TGTGCCAGCAGCCAAGGCGGGACAGCTATACTCCGCGAGCAGTACTTC
NA	TRBV2	NA	15	TRBJ2-3	CASSYNADLGRTQYF	TGTGCCAGCAGCTACAACGCGGACCTCGGTCGTACGCAGTATTTT
once	TRBV5-4	NA	13	TRBJ2-1	CASSLQDYNEQFF	TGTGCCAGCAGCTTGCAGGATTACAATGAGCAGTTCTTC
NA	TRBV4-1	NA	14	TRBJ1-2	CASSQEAGPYGYTF	TGCGCCAGCAGCCAAGAGGCAGGACCCTATGGCTACACCTTC
NA	TRBV14	NA	14	TRBJ1-6	CASSQETMNSPLHF	TGTGCCAGCAGCCAAGAGACAATGAATTCACCCCTCCACTTT
NA	TRBV28	TRBD2	15	TRBJ2-5	CASSSASGIVETQYF	TGTGCCAGCAGTTCCGCTAGCGGGATCGTTGAGACCCAGTACTTC
NA	TRBV9	TRBD2	14	TRBJ2-7	CASSVVSGSEEQYF	TGTGCCAGCAGCGTTGTCAGCGGGAGTGAGGAGCAGTACTTC
NA	TRBV7-2	NA	13	TRBJ1-5	CASSFTDNQPQHF	TGTGCCAGCAGCTTTACGGATAATCAGCCCCAGCATTTT
NA	TRBV5-8	TRBD2	17	TRBJ2-2	CASSQAGLAGDTGELFF	TGTGCCAGCAGCCAAGCGGGACTAGCGGGGGACACCGGGGAGCTGTTTTTT